This T cell receptor beta chain was documented in a study of blood T cell repertoires in COVID-19. Study at large: Sites across the United States, Italy and Spain contributed samples from acute and convalescent COVID-19. PBMCs, B-cell-depleted T cells, or T cells were the source of the cDNA or gDNA that made up the material.

Original processing notes: The authors estimated nucleated cell counts from reference gene primer amplification. Measured with immunoSEQ multiplex PCR; TCRdb has only the in-frame clones, and not every one. D and trimming come from the DNA, and the V and J calls and clone size come from that table. The sample consists of around 500,000 clones, 75% to 90% of them appearing once. This clone has a single count. Germline V lookup: CDR1 LNHDA, CDR2 SQIVND (reference sequence). There are 15 residues in the CDR3. Between the trimmed V and J ends, which lost 0 bases and 3 bases, there was a span of 8 bases. The study drew participants aged 18 to 89 years from 20 to 30 US areas.

The V and J genes are TRBV19 and TRBJ2-2, with D unresolved. Sequenced sample: PBMCs or T cells enriched from blood (not recorded which). The receptor was isolated from a woman aged 60 to 75 who had recovered from COVID-19. The CDR3 DNA reads TGTGCCAGTAGTATAGATTCCCTATACACCGGGGAGCTGTTTTTT. It encodes CASSIDSLYTGELFF.